The 17 T cell receptor beta chains reported below all come from one sample, sequenced in a study of blood T cell repertoires in COVID-19. The method was immunoSEQ multiplex PCR; TCRdb's version includes in-frame clones alone and lacks a portion of them. The table lists roughly 250,000 clones, about 88% of them singletons. The sample taken for sequencing was peripheral blood. The source is a woman aged 40 to 50 who had recovered from COVID-19.

V and J are TRBV2 and TRBJ1-2; 8 nucleotides line up with TRBD1. V lost 6 bases to trimming and J lost 8 bases; unmatched junction nucleotides: 5. Germline V gene data show CDR1 as SNHLY and CDR2 as FYNNEI. The length of the CDR3 is 12 residues. The CDR3 DNA reads as TGTGCCAGCAGGAGACAGGGGAACGGCTACACCTTC. It translates to CASRRQGNGYTF.

This clone was counted only a few times. This chain uses TRBV7-2 with TRBJ2-7, with 11 bases aligning to TRBD1. V lost 6 bases and J lost 5; bases outside the gene matches: 12. Germline V gives CDR1 SGHTA, CDR2 FQGNSA. The CDR3 sequence is 16 residues long. For the CDR3, the DNA is TGTGCCAGCAGTTTGATCCCGGGACAGGGGGGCCACGAGCAGTACTTC. Protein sequence: CASSLIPGQGGHEQYF.

The sample holds a few counts of this clone. The chain recombines TRBV7-9 with TRBJ1-1, with D uncertain. V was clipped by 1 base and J by 3 bases, with 12 bases between them. Germline CDR1 reads SEHNR; CDR2 reads FQNEAQ (reference sequence). This CDR3 is built from 15 residues. CDR3: CASSLGGRWDTEAFF. CDR3 in DNA: TGTGCCAGCAGCTTAGGTGGCAGGTGGGACACTGAAGCTTTCTTT.

This rearrangement joins TRBV7-8 to TRBJ1-4; D not certain. Trimming pared 1 base from V and 4 bases from J, leaving 10 bases between. The length of the CDR3 is 15 residues. Germline CDR1 SGHVS, CDR2 FQNEAQ. This chain's CDR3 is CASSLDGHFNEKLFF. CDR3 sequence (DNA): TGTGCCAGCAGCTTAGATGGGCACTTTAATGAAAAACTGTTTTTT.

This chain joins TRBV19 and TRBJ1-1; the D is unclear. V was pared by 3 bases and J by 0 bases, with 8 bases between. The CDR3 is 14 amino acids. Germline-derived CDR1 and CDR2 are LNHDA and SQIVND (reference sequence). CDR3 bases: TGTGCCAGTAGTATCGACACAATGAACACTGAAGCTTTCTTT. This translates into CASSIDTMNTEAFF. Full variable domain (remainder filled in from reference TRBV19 and TRBJ1-1): DGGITQSPKYLFRKEGQNVTLSCEQNLNHDAMYWYRQDPGQGLRLIYYSQIVNDFQKGDIAEGYSVSREKKESFPLTVTSAQKNPTAFYLCASSIDTMNTEAFFGQGTRLTVV.

This chain links TRBV27 with TRBJ1-2; D is uncertain. The CDR3 consists of 14 residues. Trimming shortened V by 3 bases and J by 3 bases, and 11 bases separated the two germline ends. CDR1 and CDR2 from the germline V gene are MNHEY and SMNVEV (reference sequence). The CDR3 bases are TGTGCCAGCAGTTTTACGAGGGATCACTATGGCTACACCTTC. This sequence encodes CASSFTRDHYGYTF.

The chain couples TRBV4-2 to TRBJ1-1; perhaps TRBD1 as D (5 bases). V was pared by 5 bases and J by 4 bases, with 17 bases between. From germline, CDR1 is LGHNA and CDR2 YNFKEQ. This CDR3 contains 15 residues. The CDR3 sequence: CASSLNQGRGTEAFF. CDR3 DNA sequence: TGTGCCAGCAGCTTAAACCAGGGTCGCGGCACTGAAGCTTTCTTT.

CDR3 residues: CASSVQQNEKLFF. CDR3 DNA sequence: TGTGCCAGTAGTGTACAGCAAAATGAAAAACTGTTTTTT. V and J are TRBV19 and TRBJ1-4, with D uncertain. CDR1 is LNHDA and CDR2 is SQIVND in the germline V gene (reference sequence). Trimming took off 5 bases at V and 5 bases at J, with 9 bases between the two ends. The CDR3 runs 13 residues. Based on the CDR3 plus reference TRBV19 and TRBJ1-4, the full variable domain is DGGITQSPKYLFRKEGQNVTLSCEQNLNHDAMYWYRQDPGQGLRLIYYSQIVNDFQKGDIAEGYSVSREKKESFPLTVTSAQKNPTAFYLCASSVQQNEKLFFGSGTQLSVL.

This chain uses TRBV18 with TRBJ2-7, with D possibly matching TRBD1 (5 bases). V lost 5 bases and J 3 bases, leaving 11 bases between the germline ends. The CDR3 has 13 residues. Looked up from germline, CDR1 is KGHSH and CDR2 is LQKENI. The CDR3 bases are TGTGCCAGCTCATTAGATCAGGGCTACGAGCAGTACTTC. Amino acid sequence: CASSLDQGYEQYF.

The genes are TRBV28 and TRBJ1-5, with TRBD1 as a possible D gene (5 bases). Germline loops: CDR1 MDHEN, CDR2 SYDVKM. This CDR3 has 14 residues. V lost 6 bases, J lost 7 bases, and 16 bases lay in between. CDR3 region: CASSYYRRSQPQHF. The CDR3 DNA reads TGTGCCAGCAGCTACTACAGGAGATCCCAGCCCCAGCATTTT.

Regarding this clone: Within the sample, other DNA sequences also encode this same CDR3. This rearrangement joins TRBV6-5 to TRBJ1-2; 8 positions agree with TRBD1. The germline gives CDR1 MNHEY, CDR2 SVGAGI. CDR3 length: 14 residues. The V gene end was trimmed by 5 bases and the J gene end by 4 bases; junction bases not matched to a gene: 6. The CDR3 sequence is CASSRGQGGYGYTF. CDR3 sequence (DNA): TGTGCCAGCAGTCGAGGACAGGGCGGCTATGGCTACACCTTC.

CDR3 nucleotide sequence: TGTGCCAGCAGCTTAGAACAGGGCGCTTTAGGCGAGCAGTACTTC. Amino acid sequence: CASSLEQGALGEQYF. The rearrangement links TRBV11-2 to TRBJ2-7; D may be TRBD1 (6 bases). The V and J ends lost 0 bases and 6 bases respectively, with 15 bases between them. The length of the CDR3 is 15 residues. CDR1 SGHAT and CDR2 FQNNGV come from the germline V gene.

The genes are TRBV6-2 or TRBV6-3 and TRBJ2-1, with D possibly being TRBD1 (6 bases). V was trimmed by 2 bases and J by 2 bases, leaving 13 bases between them. The CDR3 runs 16 residues. Germline-derived CDR1 and CDR2 are MNHEY and SVGEGT. The DNA for the CDR3 is TGTGCCAGCAGTTACGACAGGAAGGCCACCTACAATGAGCAGTTCTTC. This codes for CASSYDRKATYNEQFF.

This clone was detected once. This chain links TRBV7-2 with TRBJ2-1; 10 nucleotides align to TRBD2. This CDR3 contains 16 residues. V shed 0 bases, J shed 7 bases, and the junction held 6 bases outside the gene matches. Germline CDR1 and CDR2: SGHTA and FQGNSA. The CDR3 is CASSLAPSGSGNEQFF. Here the CDR3 DNA reads TGTGCCAGCAGCTTAGCTCCTAGCGGGAGTGGTAATGAGCAGTTCTTC.

The chain uses TRBV27 and TRBJ1-4; D not certain. Trimming shortened V by 6 bases and J by 5 bases, and 13 bases separated the two germline ends. The CDR3 covers 14 residues. Germline values: CDR1 MNHEY, CDR2 SMNVEV (reference sequence). In nucleotides, the CDR3 is TGTGCCAGCAGACCCAGGATCGAAAATGAAAAACTGTTTTTT. This codes for CASRPRIENEKLFF.

The rearrangement joins TRBV10-3 to TRBJ1-4; D is perhaps TRBD1 (5 bases). Germline V lookup: CDR1 ENHRY, CDR2 SYGVKD. V was trimmed by 2 bases and J by 7 bases, leaving 20 bases between them. The CDR3 consists of 17 residues. The CDR3: CAISERERDSISEKLFF. CDR3 coding DNA: TGTGCCATCAGTGAGCGCGAGCGGGACTCAATATCTGAAAAACTGTTTTTT.

This chain links TRBV30 with TRBJ1-2, with 8 bases that match TRBD1. Germline trimming cut 0 bases from V and 8 bases from J; bases unmatched to any gene: 5. The CDR3 contains 13 residues. In germline, CDR1 is GTSNPN, CDR2 SVGIG (reference sequence). This CDR3 reads CAWSVRGRDGYTF. The CDR3 bases are TGTGCCTGGAGTGTCAGGGGGCGGGACGGCTACACCTTC. The full variable domain, with the rest looked up from reference TRBV30 and TRBJ1-2, is SQTIHQWPATLVQPVGSPLSLECTVEGTSNPNLYWYRQAAGRGLQLLFYSVGIGQISSEVPQNLSASRPQDRQFILSSKKLLLSDSGFYLCAWSVRGRDGYTFGSGTRLTVV.